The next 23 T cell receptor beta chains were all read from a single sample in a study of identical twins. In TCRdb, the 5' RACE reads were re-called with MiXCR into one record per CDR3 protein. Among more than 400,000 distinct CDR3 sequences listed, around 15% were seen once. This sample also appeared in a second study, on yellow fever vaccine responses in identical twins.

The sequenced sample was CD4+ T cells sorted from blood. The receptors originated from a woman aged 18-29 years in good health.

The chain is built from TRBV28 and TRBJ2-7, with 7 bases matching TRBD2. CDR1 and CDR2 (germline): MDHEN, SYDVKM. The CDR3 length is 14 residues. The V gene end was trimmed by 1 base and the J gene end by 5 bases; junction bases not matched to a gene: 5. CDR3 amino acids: CASSLSATSHEQYF. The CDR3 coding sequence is TGTGCCAGCAGTTTATCCGCGACTAGCCACGAGCAGTACTTC.

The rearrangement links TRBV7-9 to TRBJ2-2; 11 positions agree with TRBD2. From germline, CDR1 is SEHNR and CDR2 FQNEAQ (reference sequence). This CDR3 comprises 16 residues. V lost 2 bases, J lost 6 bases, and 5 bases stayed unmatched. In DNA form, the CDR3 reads TGTGCCAGCAGCTTACTTAGCGGGAGGGCCGCCGGGGAGCTGTTTTTT. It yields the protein CASSLLSGRAAGELFF.

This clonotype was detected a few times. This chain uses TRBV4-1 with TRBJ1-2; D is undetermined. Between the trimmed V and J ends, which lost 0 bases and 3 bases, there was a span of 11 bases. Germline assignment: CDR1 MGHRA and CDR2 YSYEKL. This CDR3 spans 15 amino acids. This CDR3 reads CASSQERAADYGYTF. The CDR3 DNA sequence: TGCGCCAGCAGCCAAGAGAGGGCCGCCGACTATGGCTACACCTTC.

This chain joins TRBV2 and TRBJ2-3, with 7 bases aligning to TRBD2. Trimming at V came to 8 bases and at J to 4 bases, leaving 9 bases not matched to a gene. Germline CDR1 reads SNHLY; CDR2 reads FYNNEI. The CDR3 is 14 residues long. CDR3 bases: TGTGCCAGCTCTGGCGGCGGGAGCCCAGATACGCAGTATTTT. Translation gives CASSGGGSPDTQYF.

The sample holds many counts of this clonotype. The CDR3 DNA is TGCGCCAGCAGCTTGGTCGGCGGGGTCACTGAAGCTTTCTTT. Translated, it gives CASSLVGGVTEAFF. V usage is TRBV5-1 and J usage is TRBJ1-1; D is unclear. Trimming removed 0 bases at V and 4 bases at J, with 10 bases between. Germline V gene lookup returns CDR1 SGHRS and CDR2 YFSETQ. CDR3 size: 14 residues. Complete variable domain (other parts from reference TRBV5-1 and TRBJ1-1): KAGVTQTPRYLIKTRGQQVTLSCSPISGHRSVSWYQQTPGQGLQFLFEYFSETQRNKGNFPGRFSGRQFSNSRSEMNVSTLELGDSALYLCASSLVGGVTEAFFGQGTRLTVV.

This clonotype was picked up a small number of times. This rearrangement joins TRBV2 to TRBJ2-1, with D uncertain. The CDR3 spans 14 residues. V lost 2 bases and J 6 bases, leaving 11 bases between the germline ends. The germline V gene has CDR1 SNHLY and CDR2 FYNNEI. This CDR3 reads CASSEWASSNEQFF. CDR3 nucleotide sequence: TGTGCCAGCAGTGAATGGGCAAGCAGCAATGAGCAGTTCTTC.

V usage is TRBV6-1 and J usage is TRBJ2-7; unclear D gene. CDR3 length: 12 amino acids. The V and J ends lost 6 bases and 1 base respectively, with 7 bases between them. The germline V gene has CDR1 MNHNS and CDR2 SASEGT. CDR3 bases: TGTGCCAGCAGGACCAAGTCCTACGAGCAGTACGTC. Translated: CASRTKSYEQYV.

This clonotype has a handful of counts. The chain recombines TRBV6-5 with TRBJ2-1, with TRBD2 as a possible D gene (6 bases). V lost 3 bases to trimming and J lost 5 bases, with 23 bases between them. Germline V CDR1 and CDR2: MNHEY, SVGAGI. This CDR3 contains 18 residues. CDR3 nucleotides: TGTGCCAGCAGTTATAGGGTGCCCGGCCTAGCGATCCACAATGAGCAGTTCTTC. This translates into CASSYRVPGLAIHNEQFF.

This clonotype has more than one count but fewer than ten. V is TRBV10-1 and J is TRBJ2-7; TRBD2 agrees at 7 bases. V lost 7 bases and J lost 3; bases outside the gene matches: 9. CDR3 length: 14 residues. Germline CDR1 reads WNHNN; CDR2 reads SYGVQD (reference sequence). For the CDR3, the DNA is TGCGCCAGCATCGAATGGACTAGTTTCTACGAGCAGTACGTC. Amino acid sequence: CASIEWTSFYEQYV.

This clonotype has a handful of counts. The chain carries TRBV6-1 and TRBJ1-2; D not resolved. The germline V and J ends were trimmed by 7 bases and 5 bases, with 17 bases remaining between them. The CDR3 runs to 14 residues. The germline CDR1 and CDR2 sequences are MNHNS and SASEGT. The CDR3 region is CASKSPLSAYGYTF. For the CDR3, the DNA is TGTGCCAGCAAATCCCCGCTCAGCGCTTATGGCTACACCTTC.

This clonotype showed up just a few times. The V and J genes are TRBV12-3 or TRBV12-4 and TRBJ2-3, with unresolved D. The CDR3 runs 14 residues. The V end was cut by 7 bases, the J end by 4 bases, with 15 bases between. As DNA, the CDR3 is TGTGCCAGCACCCGATTGGGAATGGCAGATACGCAGTATTTT. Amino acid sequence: CASTRLGMADTQYF.

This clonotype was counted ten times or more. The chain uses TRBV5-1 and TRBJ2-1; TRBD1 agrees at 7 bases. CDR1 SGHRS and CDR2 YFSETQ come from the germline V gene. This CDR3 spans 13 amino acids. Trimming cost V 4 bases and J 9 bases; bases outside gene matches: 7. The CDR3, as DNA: TGCGCCAGCAGCCTTACAGGGGAGCGTGAGCAGTTCTTC. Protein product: CASSLTGEREQFF.

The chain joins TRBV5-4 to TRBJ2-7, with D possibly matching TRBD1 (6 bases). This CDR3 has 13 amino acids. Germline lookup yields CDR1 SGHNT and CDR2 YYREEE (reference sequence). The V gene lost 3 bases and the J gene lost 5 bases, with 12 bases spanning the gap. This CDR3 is CASSWPQGNEQYF. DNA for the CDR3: TGTGCCAGCAGCTGGCCCCAGGGGAACGAGCAGTACTTC.

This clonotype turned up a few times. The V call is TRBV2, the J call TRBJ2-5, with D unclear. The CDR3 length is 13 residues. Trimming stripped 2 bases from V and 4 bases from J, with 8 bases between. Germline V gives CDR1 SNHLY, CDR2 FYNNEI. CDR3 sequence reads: CASSESVAETQYF. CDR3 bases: TGTGCCAGCAGTGAATCAGTGGCAGAGACCCAGTACTTC.

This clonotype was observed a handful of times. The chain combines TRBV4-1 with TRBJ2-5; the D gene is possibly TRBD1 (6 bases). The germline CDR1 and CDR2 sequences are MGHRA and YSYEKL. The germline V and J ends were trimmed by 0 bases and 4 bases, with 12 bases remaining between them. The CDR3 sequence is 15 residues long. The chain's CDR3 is CASSQDLNRVETQYF. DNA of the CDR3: TGCGCCAGCAGCCAAGATCTGAACAGGGTAGAGACCCAGTACTTC.

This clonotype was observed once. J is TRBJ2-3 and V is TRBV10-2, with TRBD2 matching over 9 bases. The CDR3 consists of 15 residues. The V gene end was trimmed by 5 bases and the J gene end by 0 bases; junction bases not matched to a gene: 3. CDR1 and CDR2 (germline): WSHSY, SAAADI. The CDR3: CASSQAGGSTDTQYF. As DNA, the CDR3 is TGCGCCAGCAGTCAAGCGGGAGGCAGCACAGATACGCAGTATTTT.

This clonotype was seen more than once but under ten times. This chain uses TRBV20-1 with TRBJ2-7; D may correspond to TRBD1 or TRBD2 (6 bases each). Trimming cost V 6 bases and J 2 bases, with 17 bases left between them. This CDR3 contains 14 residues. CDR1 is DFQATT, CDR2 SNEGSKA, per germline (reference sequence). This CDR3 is CSASPGAGAYEQYV. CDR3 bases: TGCAGTGCGAGCCCGGGGGCAGGGGCCTACGAGCAGTACGTC.

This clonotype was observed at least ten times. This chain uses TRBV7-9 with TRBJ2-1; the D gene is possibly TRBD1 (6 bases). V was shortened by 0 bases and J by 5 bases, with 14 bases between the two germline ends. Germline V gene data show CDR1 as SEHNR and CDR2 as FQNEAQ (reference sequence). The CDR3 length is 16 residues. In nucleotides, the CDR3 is TGTGCCAGCAGCTTAGCGCTGAGGGCAGGGGACAATGAGCAGTTCTTC. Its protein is CASSLALRAGDNEQFF.

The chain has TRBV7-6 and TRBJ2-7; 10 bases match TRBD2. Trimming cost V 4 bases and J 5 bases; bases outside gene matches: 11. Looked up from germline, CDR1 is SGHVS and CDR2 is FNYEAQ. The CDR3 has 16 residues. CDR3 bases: TGTGCCAGCAGCTCCCACCTGCTAGCGGGAGCGGACGAGCAGTACTTC. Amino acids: CASSSHLLAGADEQYF.

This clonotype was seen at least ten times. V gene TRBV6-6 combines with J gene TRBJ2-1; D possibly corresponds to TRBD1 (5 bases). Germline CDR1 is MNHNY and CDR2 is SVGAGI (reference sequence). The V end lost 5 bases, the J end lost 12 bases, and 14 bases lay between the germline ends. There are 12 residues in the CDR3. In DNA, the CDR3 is TGTGCCAGCAGTAAAGAACAGGTTAGGCAGTTCTTC. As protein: CASSKEQVRQFF.

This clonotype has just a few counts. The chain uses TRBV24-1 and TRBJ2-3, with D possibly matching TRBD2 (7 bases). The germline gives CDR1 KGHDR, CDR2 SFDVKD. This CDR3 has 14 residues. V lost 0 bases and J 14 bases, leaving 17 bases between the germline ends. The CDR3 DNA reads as TGTGCCACCAGTGATTTGCACGGCGGGGGCCGACGGTATTTT. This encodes CATSDLHGGGRRYF.

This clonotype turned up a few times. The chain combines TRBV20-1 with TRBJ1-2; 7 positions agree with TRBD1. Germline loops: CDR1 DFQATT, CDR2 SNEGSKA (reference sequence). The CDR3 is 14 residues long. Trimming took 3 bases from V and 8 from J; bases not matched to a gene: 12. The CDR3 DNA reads TGCAGTGCTAGCTTACGGACAGGCGCGACGGGCTACACCTTC. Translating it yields CSASLRTGATGYTF.

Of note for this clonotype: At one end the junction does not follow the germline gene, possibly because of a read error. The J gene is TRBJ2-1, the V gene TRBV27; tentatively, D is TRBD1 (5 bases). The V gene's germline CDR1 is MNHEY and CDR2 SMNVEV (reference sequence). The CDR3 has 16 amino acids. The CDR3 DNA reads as TGTGCCAGCAGTTTAAACAGGTGGTCCTCCAACAATGAGCAGTTCTTC. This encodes CASSLNRWSSNNEQFF.